This T cell receptor (beta chain) was captured in a study of blood T cell repertoires in COVID-19. In the study overall: The samples span acute and convalescent COVID-19 from the United States, Italy and Spain. PBMCs, B-cell-depleted T cells, or T cells were the source of the cDNA or gDNA that made up the material.

Researchers sorted participants into cohorts using their self-reported clinical history. Per the original methods: Reference gene primer amplification in the assay estimated nucleated cell counts. Method: immunoSEQ multiplex PCR; TCRdb's copy keeps in-frame clones and lacks some. Clone size and the V and J calls come from that table; the DNA yielded D and trimming. Seen here are about 250,000 clones, about 82% observed once, and the top ten hold around 10%. The germline gives CDR1 SGHDN, CDR2 FVKESK. There are 18 residues in the CDR3. V was pared by 0 bases and J by 0 bases, with 16 bases between. The sample taken for sequencing was PBMCs or T cells enriched from blood (not recorded which). The chain combines TRBV14 with TRBJ2-3; no reliable D call. The sequence was obtained from a woman aged 45-60 years with acute COVID-19. CDR3 amino acids: CASSQELEVAASTDTQYF. For the CDR3, the DNA is TGTGCCAGCAGCCAAGAATTGGAAGTAGCAGCTAGCACAGATACGCAGTATTTT. Combining the CDR3 with reference TRBV14 and TRBJ2-3 gives the whole variable domain EAGVTQFPSHSVIEKGQTVTLRCDPISGHDNLYWYRRVMGKEIKFLLHFVKESKQDESGMPNNRFLAERTGGTYSTLKVQPAELEDSGVYFCASSQELEVAASTDTQYFGPGTRLTVL.